This entry concerns a single TCR beta chain. Its specificity is unknown. This CDR3 has 15 residues. V dropped 6 bases and J dropped 5 bases, with 17 bases sitting between them. Germline V gene sequence: CDR1 LNHDA, CDR2 SQIVND (reference sequence). Assay used: immunoSEQ multiplex PCR; TCRdb lists only in-frame clones, some missing. Here the sample spans about 88,000 clones, approximately 85% being singletons. Anyone with autoimmune disease history or systemic immunosuppression was excluded. Blood specimens came from baseline, cycle 4 day 1, and cycle 7 day 1. This record comes from a study of OX40 agonist ivuxolimab in advanced cancers. On the study more broadly: Prior therapy, whether anti-PD-1, anti-PD-L1 or anti-CTLA-4, was allowed, and 40% had some. Findings of the study overall: Researchers report that CD8+ T cells had, on average, more expanded clones than CD4+.

This sequence joins TRBV19 and TRBJ1-5, with unresolved D. The starting material was CD4+ or CD8+ T cells sorted from blood, obtained in a trial of the OX40 agonist ivuxolimab. The sequence came from an adult with an advanced solid tumor such as melanoma, head and neck, liver or kidney cancer. DNA for the CDR3: TGTGCCAGTAGAGAGGGCGAACAGCGGCATCAGCCCCAGCATTTT. This translates into CASREGEQRHQPQHF.